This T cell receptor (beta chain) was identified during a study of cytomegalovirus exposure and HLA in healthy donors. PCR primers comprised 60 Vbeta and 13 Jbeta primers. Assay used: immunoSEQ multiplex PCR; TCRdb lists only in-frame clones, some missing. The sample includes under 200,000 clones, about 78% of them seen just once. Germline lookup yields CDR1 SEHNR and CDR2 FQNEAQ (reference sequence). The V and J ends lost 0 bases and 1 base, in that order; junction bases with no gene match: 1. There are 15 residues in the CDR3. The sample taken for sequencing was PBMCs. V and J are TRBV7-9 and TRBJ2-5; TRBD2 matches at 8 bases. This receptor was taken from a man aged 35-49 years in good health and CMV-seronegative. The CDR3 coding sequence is TGTGCCAGCAGCTTAGCAGCGGGGGTCCAAGAGACCCAGTACTTC. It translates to CASSLAAGVQETQYF.